This paragraph covers one T cell receptor (beta chain) sequence. The antigen is unknown. Use of 60 Vbeta and 13 Jbeta primers characterized the PCR. The method was immunoSEQ multiplex PCR; TCRdb's version includes in-frame clones alone and lacks a portion of them. The sample includes around 65,000 clones, roughly four fifths seen only once; the top ten take around 7.4%. Per the germline V gene, CDR1 is SGHTA and CDR2 is FQGNSA. This CDR3 has 15 amino acids. This record comes from a study of cytomegalovirus exposure and HLA in healthy donors. The overall study: Early released data comprised around 80 million unique TCRs from HLA-typed donors. In terms of ancestry, the Caucasian-associated cluster contained around 79% of the approximately 380 genotyped donors.

Whole-study results and caveats: With later analysis, a missense DCLRE1C variant became linked to TCR beta V- and J-gene trimming.

Sequencing used PBMCs. The chain joins TRBV7-2 to TRBJ2-5, with D possibly matching TRBD2 (6 bases). Gene TRBJ2-7 matches the end of the DNA better, so the J call may be wrong. This TCR was recovered from a woman under 40 in good health and CMV-seropositive. CDR3 loop: CASSYGELASYEQYF. The CDR3, as DNA: TGTGCCAGCAGCTACGGGGAACTAGCCTCCTACGAGCAGTACTTC.